This TCR beta chain was retrieved from a study of Ad26.COV2.S vaccination and SARS-CoV-2 variants. Background on the study: Recipients of Ad26.COV2.S got it intramuscularly, once or twice 56 days apart.

Using immunoSEQ multiplex PCR, the repertoire was profiled, and TCRdb retains in-frame clones only, with some absent. The sample carries more than 400,000 clones, about 92% recorded once. Germline V gene data show CDR1 as ENHRY and CDR2 as SYGVKD. The CDR3 has 14 residues. V lost 7 bases and J lost 0, with 11 bases in between. Treatment defined: around 19 received Ad26.COV2.S at low or high dose, single or two shots; several received placebo; per-sample allocation not given. Samples came from day 63 after the first vaccine or placebo injection. V and J are TRBV10-3 and TRBJ2-3; D is unresolved. The clonotype comes from a person between 18 and 60 years old who received the Ad26.COV2.S COVID-19 vaccine or a placebo. The sample was peripheral blood, taken in a trial of Ad26.COV2.S vaccine versus placebo. CDR3 residues: CAIKESLSTDTQYF. The DNA of the CDR3 is TGTGCCATCAAGGAGAGCCTTAGCACAGATACGCAGTATTTT.